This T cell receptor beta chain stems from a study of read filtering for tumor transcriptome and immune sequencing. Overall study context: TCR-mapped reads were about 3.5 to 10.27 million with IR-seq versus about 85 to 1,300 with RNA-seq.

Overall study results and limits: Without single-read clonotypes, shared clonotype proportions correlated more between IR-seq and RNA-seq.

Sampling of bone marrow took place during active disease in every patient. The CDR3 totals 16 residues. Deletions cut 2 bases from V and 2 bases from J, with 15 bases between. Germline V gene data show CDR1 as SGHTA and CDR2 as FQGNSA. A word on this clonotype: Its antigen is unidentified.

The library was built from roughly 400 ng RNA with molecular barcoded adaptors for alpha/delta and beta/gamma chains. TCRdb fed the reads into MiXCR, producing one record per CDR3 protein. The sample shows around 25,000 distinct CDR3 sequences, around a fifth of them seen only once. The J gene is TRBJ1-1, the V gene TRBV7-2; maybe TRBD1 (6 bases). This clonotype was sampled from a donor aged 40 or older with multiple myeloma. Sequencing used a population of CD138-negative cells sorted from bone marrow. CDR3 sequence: CASSLSAVGGNTEAFF. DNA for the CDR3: TGTGCCAGCAGCTTATCCGCAGTAGGGGGAAACACTGAAGCTTTCTTT.